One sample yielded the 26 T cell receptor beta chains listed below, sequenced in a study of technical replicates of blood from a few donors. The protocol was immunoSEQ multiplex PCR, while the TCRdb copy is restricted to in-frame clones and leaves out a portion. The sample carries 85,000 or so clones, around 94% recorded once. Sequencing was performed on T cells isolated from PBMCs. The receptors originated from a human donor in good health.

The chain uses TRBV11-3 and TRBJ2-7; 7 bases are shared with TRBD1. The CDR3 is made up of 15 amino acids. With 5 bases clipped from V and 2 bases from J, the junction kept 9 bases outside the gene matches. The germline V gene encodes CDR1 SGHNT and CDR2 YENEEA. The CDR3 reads CASSIRTGYAYEQYF. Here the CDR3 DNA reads TGTGCCAGCAGCATACGGACAGGATATGCCTACGAGCAGTACTTC.

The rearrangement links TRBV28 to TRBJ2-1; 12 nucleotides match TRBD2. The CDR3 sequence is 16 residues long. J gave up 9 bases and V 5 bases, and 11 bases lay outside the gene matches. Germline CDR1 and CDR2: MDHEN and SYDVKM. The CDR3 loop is CASSRHRLAGVVEQFF. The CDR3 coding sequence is TGTGCCAGCAGTCGGCACAGACTAGCGGGAGTAGTTGAGCAGTTCTTC.

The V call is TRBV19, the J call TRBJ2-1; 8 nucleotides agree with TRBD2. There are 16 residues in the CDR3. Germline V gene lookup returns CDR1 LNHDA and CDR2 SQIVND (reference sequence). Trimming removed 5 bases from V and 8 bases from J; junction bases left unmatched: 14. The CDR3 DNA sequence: TGTGCCAGTAGTTCAAGGTTGGAGCGGGAGATCGATGAGCAGTTCTTC. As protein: CASSSRLEREIDEQFF.

The CDR3 bases are TGCGCCAGCAGCCTCCCGACTAGGGACCTCTCGGGTGAGCAGTTCTTC. Protein: CASSLPTRDLSGEQFF. The chain is built from TRBV4-1 and TRBJ2-1; D may be TRBD2 (6 bases). This CDR3 contains 16 residues. V was pared by 4 bases and J by 9 bases, with 22 bases between. Germline V CDR1 and CDR2: MGHRA, YSYEKL.

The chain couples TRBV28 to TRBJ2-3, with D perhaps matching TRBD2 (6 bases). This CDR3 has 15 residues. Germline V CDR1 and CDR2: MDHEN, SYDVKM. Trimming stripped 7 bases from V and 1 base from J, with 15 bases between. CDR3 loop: CASTGEGLGTDTQYF. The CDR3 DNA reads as TGTGCCAGCACCGGAGAGGGACTCGGCACAGATACGCAGTATTTT.

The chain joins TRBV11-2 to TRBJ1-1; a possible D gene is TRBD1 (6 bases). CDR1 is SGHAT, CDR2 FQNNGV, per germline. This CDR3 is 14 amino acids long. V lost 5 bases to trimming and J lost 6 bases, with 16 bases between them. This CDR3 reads CASSPTTGTAEAFF. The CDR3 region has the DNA TGTGCCAGCAGCCCGACAACAGGGACCGCTGAAGCTTTCTTT.

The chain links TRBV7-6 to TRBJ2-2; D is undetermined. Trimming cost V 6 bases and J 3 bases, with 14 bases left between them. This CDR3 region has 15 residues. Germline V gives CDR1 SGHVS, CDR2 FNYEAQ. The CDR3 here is CASSYMAPDTGELFF. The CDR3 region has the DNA TGTGCCAGCAGTTATATGGCCCCTGACACCGGGGAGCTGTTTTTT.

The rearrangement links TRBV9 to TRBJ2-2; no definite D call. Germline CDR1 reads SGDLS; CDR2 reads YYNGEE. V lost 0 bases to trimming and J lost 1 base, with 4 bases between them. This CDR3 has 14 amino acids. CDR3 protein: CASSVVLNTGELFF. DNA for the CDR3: TGTGCCAGCAGCGTAGTTCTGAACACCGGGGAGCTGTTTTTT.

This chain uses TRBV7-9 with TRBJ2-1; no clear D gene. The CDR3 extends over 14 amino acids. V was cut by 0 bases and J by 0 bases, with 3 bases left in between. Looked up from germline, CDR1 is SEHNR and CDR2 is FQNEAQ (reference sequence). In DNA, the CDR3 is TGTGCCAGCAGCTTAGCGGCCTCCTACAATGAGCAGTTCTTC. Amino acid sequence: CASSLAASYNEQFF.

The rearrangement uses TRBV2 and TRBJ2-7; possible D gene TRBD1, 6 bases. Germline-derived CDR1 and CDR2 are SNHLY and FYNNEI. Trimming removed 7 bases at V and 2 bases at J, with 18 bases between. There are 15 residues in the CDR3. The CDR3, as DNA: TGTGCCAGCAAAGCGGACCGGGACATCACCTACGAGCAGTACTTC. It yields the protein CASKADRDITYEQYF. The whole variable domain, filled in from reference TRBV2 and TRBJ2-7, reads EPEVTQTPSHQVTQMGQEVILRCVPISNHLYFYWYRQILGQKVEFLVSFYNNEISEKSEIFDDQFSVERPDGSNFTLKIRSTKLEDSAMYFCASKADRDITYEQYFGPGTRLTVT.

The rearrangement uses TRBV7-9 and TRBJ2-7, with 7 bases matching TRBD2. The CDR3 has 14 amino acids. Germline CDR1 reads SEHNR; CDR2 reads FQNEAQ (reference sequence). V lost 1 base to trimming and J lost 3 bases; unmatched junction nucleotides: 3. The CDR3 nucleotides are TGTGCCAGCAGCTTAGTGGGGGGGTTCTACGAGCAGTACTTC. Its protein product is CASSLVGGFYEQYF.

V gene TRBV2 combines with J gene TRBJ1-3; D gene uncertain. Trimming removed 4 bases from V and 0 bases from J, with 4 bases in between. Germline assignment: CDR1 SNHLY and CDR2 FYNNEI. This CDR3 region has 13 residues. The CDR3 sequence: CASSASSGNTIYF. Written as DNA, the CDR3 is TGTGCCAGCAGTGCCAGCTCTGGAAACACCATATATTTT.

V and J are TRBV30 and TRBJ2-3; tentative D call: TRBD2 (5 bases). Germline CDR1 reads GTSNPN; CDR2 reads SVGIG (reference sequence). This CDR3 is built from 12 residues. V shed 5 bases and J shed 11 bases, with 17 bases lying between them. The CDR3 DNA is TGTGCCTGGGGCACCGGGAACCGGGGGCAGTATTTT. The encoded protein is CAWGTGNRGQYF.

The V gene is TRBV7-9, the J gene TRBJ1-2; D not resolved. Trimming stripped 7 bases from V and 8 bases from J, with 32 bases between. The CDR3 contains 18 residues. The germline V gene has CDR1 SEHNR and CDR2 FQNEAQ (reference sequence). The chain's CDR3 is CASNHWPPFRGALQGYTF. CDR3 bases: TGTGCCAGCAACCACTGGCCACCATTTAGAGGAGCCCTCCAGGGCTACACCTTC.

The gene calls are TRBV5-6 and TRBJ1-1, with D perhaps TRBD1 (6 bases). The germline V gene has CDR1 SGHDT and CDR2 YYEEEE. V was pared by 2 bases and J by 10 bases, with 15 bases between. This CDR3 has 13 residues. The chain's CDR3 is CASSLEQGEGAFF. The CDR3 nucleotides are TGTGCCAGCAGCTTAGAACAGGGAGAGGGAGCTTTCTTT.

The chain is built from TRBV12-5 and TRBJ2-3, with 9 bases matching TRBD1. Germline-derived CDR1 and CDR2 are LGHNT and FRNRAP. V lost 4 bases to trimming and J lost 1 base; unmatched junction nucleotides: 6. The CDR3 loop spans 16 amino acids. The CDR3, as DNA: TGTGCTAGTGGTTGGGACCGGGACAGGGGCACAGATACGCAGTATTTT. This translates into CASGWDRDRGTDTQYF.

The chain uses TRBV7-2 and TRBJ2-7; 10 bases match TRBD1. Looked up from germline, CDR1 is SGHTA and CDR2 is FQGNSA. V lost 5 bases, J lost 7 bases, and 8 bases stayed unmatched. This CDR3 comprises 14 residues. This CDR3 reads CASSRDRGQGEQYF. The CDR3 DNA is TGTGCCAGCAGCAGAGACAGGGGGCAAGGGGAGCAGTACTTC.

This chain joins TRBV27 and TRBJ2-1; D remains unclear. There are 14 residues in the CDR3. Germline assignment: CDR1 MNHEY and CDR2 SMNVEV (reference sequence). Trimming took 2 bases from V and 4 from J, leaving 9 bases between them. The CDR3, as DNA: TGTGCCAGCAGTTTAACCCAGACATACAATGAGCAGTTCTTC. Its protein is CASSLTQTYNEQFF.

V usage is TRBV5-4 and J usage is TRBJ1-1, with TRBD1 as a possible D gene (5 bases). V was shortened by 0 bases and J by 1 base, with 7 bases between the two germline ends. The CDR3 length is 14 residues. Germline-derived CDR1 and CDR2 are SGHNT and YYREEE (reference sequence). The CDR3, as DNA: TGTGCCAGCAGCTTGGAGGGGTCGAACACTGAAGCTTTCTTT. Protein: CASSLEGSNTEAFF.

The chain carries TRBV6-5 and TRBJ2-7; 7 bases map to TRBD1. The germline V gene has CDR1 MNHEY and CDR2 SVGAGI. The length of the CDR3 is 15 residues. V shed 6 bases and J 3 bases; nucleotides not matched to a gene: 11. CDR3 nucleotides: TGTGCCAGCAGCTATCCGGGACAGTTGGTCTACGAGCAGTACTTC. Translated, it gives CASSYPGQLVYEQYF.

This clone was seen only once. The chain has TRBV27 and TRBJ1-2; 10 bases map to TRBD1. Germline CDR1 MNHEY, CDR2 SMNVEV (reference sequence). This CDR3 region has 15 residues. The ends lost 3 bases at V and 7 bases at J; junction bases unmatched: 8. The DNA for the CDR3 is TGTGCCAGCAGTTTTTCGGGACAGGGGCCGCCTGGCTACACCTTC. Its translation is CASSFSGQGPPGYTF.

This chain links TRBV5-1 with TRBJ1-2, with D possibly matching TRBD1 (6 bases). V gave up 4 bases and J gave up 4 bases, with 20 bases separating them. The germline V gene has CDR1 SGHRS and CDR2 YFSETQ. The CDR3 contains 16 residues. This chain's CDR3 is CASSPRTAELTYGYTF. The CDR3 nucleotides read TGCGCCAGCAGCCCTAGGACAGCCGAACTCACCTATGGCTACACCTTC.

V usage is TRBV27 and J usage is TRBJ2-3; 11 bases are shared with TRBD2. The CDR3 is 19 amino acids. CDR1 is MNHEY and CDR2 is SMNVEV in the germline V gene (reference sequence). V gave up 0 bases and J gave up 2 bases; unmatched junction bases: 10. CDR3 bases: TGTGCCAGCAGTTTATCCCTTGAGAGACTAGCGGGGCCCACAGATACGCAGTATTTT. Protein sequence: CASSLSLERLAGPTDTQYF.

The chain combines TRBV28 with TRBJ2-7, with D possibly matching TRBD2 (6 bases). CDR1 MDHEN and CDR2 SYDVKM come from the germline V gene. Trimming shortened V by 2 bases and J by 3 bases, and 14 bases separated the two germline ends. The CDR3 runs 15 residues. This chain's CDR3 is CASSLVTSFLYEQYF. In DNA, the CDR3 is TGTGCCAGCAGTTTAGTGACTAGTTTTCTCTACGAGCAGTACTTC.

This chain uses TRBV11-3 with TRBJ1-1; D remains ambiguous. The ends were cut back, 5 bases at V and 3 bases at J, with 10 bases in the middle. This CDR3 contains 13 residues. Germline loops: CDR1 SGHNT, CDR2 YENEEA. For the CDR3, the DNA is TGTGCCAGCAGCGTTAGCGTCGACACTGAAGCTTTCTTT. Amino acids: CASSVSVDTEAFF. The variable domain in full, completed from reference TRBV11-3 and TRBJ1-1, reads EAGVVQSPRYKIIEKKQPVAFWCNPISGHNTLYWYLQNLGQGPELLIRYENEEAVDDSQLPKDRFSAERLKGVDSTLKIQPAELGDSAVYLCASSVSVDTEAFFGQGTRLTVV.

CDR3 protein: CSVVAGPSTDTQYF. DNA of the CDR3: TGCAGCGTTGTAGCGGGGCCATCCACAGATACGCAGTATTTT. V usage is TRBV29-1 and J usage is TRBJ2-3, with 8 bases identical to TRBD2. Germline loops: CDR1 SQVTM, CDR2 ANQGSEA. J was trimmed by 2 bases and V by 4 bases; bases with no gene match: 5. This CDR3 contains 14 residues.